Sequencing of this T cell receptor beta chain was carried out in a study of cytomegalovirus exposure and HLA in healthy donors. Regarding the study as a whole: Approximately 17,000 TCR beta sequences were associated with HLA alleles at 0.05 false discovery rate in a later analysis. Segments of the TCR beta V type were, in most cases, productive about 90% or about 30% of the time in an earlier analysis. The study dropped some indistinguishable V segments, TRBV6-2 and TRBV6-3 among them.

As concerns this clone: Its antigen is undetermined.

PCR employed 60 Vbeta and 13 Jbeta primers. The protocol was immunoSEQ multiplex PCR, while the TCRdb copy is restricted to in-frame clones and leaves out a portion. In the table there are approximately 210,000 clones, around 81% of which are singletons. CDR3 length: 14 amino acids. Germline lookup yields CDR1 MNHEY and CDR2 SMNVEV (reference sequence). Trimming cost V 7 bases and J 0 bases; bases outside gene matches: 1. Specimen: PBMCs. The genes are TRBV27 and TRBJ2-1; TRBD2 matches 9 bases. The sequence was collected from a man aged 18 to 35 in good health and CMV-seronegative. The CDR3 protein is CASKTSGSYNEQFF. CDR3 sequence (DNA): TGTGCCAGCAAGACTAGCGGCTCCTACAATGAGCAGTTCTTC.